The entry below describes one T cell receptor (beta chain). Antigen specificity is unknown. Clones were sequenced by immunoSEQ multiplex PCR, and TCRdb holds only the in-frame ones, with some missing. The sample includes 60,000 to 75,000 clones, approximately 88% of them seen just once. The sample is drawn from a study of graft-versus-host responses after intestinal transplantation. The overall study: Isolated intestinal, liver-intestinal, or multivisceral transplants had been given to the recipients. The recipients all started with anti-thymocyte globulin induction and then took tacrolimus and steroids for 3 to 4 years.

General study points: Early post-transplant HvG declines were associated with peak circulating GvH clone levels. The recipient marrow held GvH clones, and some of them showed up first in ileum or blood.

The CDR3 consists of 15 residues. CDR1 and CDR2 from the germline V gene are SGHTA and FQGTGA. Trimming cost V 1 base and J 1 base, with 10 bases left between them. Processing of graft tissue released intraepithelial and lamina propria lymphocytes. This rearrangement joins TRBV7-3 to TRBJ1-1; D may be TRBD1 (6 bases). Here the sequenced sample was ileum tissue, taken less than 400 days after transplant. The receptor was isolated from a human patient who received an intestinal transplant, so some T cells may come from the graft donor. The CDR3 reads CASSLMGTPNTEAFF. The DNA of the CDR3 is TGTGCCAGCAGCTTAATGGGGACACCGAACACTGAAGCTTTCTTT.